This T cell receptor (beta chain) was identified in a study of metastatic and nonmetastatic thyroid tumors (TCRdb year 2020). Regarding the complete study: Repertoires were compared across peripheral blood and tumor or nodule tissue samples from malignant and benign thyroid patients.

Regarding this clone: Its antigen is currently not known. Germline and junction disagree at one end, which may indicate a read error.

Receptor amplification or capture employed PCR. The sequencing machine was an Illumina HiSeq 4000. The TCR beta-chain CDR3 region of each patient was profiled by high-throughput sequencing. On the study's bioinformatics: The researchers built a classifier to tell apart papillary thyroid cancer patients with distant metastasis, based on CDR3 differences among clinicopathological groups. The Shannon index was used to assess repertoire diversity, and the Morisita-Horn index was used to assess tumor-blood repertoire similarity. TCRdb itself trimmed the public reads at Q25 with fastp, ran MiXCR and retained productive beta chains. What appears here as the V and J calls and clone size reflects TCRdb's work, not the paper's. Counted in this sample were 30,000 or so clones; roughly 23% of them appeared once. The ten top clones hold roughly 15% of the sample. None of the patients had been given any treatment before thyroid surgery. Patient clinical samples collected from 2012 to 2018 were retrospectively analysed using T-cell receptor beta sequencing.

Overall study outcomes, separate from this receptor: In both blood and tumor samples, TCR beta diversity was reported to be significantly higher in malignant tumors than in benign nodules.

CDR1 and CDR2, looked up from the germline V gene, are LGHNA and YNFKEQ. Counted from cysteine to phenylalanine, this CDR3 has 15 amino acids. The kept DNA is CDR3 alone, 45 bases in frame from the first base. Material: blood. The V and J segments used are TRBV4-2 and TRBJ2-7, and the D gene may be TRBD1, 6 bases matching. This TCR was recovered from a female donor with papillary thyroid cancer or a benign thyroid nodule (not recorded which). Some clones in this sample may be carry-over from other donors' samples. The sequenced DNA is TGTGCCAGCAGCAAAGATCTGGCCAACAGGGACAACGAGTACTTC. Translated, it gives CASSKDLANRDNEYF.